The source of this T cell receptor (beta chain) is a study of chemoradiotherapy in HPV16-positive cancers. Findings of the study overall: Candidate HPV-specific clones and E7-related TCR motifs grew in tumor during treatment.

On this clone: What it binds is not known.

V was clipped by 3 bases and J by 1 base, with 10 bases between them. Germline-derived CDR1 and CDR2 are MNHNS and SASEGT. CDR3 length equals 15 residues. Samples were taken several times over chemoradiotherapy. Generated by immunoSEQ multiplex PCR, the TCRdb table keeps only in-frame clones and is missing some. Of under 15,000 clones listed, more than 65% are singletons. The sequence derives from a human donor with HPV-associated anogenital cancer. The chain is built from TRBV6-1 and TRBJ2-1; a possible D gene is TRBD1 (5 bases). Sampling was conducted from a patient who underwent chemoradiotherapy. The CDR3, as DNA: TGTGCCAGCAGTGAGGAGAGACAGTCCTACAATGAGCAGTTCTTC. This translates into CASSEERQSYNEQFF.